One sample yielded the 4 T cell receptor beta chains listed below, sequenced in a study of PD-L1 blockade in urothelial cancer. Clones were sequenced by immunoSEQ multiplex PCR, and TCRdb holds only the in-frame ones, with some missing. Altogether about 120,000 clones are present, about 91% being singletons, with the ten largest covering approximately 3.8%. The time point is: peripheral blood 6 weeks after treatment start. The sample here was PBMCs, taken around atezolizumab (anti-PD-L1) treatment. These receptors were collected from a man between 60 and 70 years old with urothelial cancer.

This rearrangement joins TRBV4-3 to TRBJ2-3, with TRBD2 matching 9 bases. CDR3 length: 18 residues. CDR1 is LGHNA, CDR2 YSLEER, per germline. The ends lost 3 bases at V and 0 bases at J; junction bases unmatched: 10. CDR3: CASSHGAGGPTSTDTQYF. The CDR3 DNA reads TGCGCCAGCAGCCATGGTGCGGGAGGGCCGACTAGCACAGATACGCAGTATTTT.

This chain connects TRBV6-6 to TRBJ2-1; no reliable D call. Germline loops: CDR1 MNHNY, CDR2 SVGAGI (reference sequence). This CDR3 region has 14 residues. V lost 8 bases and J 4 bases, leaving 15 bases between the germline ends. CDR3 DNA sequence: TGTGCCAGCGGAGTAAGCGTGGAGTACAATGAGCAGTTCTTC. Translated: CASGVSVEYNEQFF.

V is TRBV29-1 and J is TRBJ1-4; no firm D call. The CDR3 totals 14 residues. The germline V and J ends were trimmed by 7 bases and 0 bases, with 12 bases remaining between them. Germline CDR1 SQVTM, CDR2 ANQGSEA. Here the CDR3 DNA reads TGCAGCGCACTAGGTTCCTCAACTAATGAAAAACTGTTTTTT. Translation gives CSALGSSTNEKLFF.

This clone has just a few counts. V usage is TRBV5-4 and J usage is TRBJ1-6; no clear D. CDR1 and CDR2 from the germline V gene are SGHNT and YYREEE (reference sequence). There are 14 residues in the CDR3. The ends were cut back, 4 bases at V and 7 bases at J, with 12 bases in the middle. The DNA of the CDR3 is TGTGCCAGCAGCCCGACTAGGGTAAATTCACCCCTCCACTTT. Encoded protein: CASSPTRVNSPLHF.